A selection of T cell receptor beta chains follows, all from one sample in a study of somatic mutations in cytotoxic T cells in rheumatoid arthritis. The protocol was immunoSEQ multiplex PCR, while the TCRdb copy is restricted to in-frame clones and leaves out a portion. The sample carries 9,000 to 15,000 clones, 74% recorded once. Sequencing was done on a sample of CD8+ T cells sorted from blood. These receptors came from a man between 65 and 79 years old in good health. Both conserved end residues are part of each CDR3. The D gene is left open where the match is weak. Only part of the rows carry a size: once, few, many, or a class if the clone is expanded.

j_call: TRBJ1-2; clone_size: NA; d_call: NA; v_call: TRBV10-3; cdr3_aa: CAISESRGQVTLGYTF; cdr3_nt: TGTGCCATCAGTGAGTCTAGGGGACAAGTGACTCTTGGCTACACCTTC
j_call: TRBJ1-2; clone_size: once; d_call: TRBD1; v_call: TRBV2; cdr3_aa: CASSPGQGAPGYTF; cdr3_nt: TGTGCCAGCAGCCCGGGACAGGGGGCTCCTGGCTACACCTTC
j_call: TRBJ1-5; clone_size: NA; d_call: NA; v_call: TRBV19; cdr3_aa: CASSPWTVNSNQPQHF; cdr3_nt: TGTGCCAGTAGTCCATGGACGGTAAATAGCAATCAGCCCCAGCATTTT
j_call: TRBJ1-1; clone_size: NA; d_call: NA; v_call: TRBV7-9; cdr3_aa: CASSLQGKDTEAFF; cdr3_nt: TGTGCCAGCAGCTTACAGGGTAAAGACACTGAAGCTTTCTTT
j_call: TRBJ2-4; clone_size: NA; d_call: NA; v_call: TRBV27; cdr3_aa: CASRSLQGPLAKNIQYF; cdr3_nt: TGTGCCAGCAGGAGTCTCCAGGGGCCTCTAGCCAAAAACATTCAGTACTTC
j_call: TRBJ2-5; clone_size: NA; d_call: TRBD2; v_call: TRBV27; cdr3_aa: CASRPLAEYQETQYF; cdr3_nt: TGTGCCAGCAGGCCACTAGCGGAGTACCAAGAGACCCAGTACTTC
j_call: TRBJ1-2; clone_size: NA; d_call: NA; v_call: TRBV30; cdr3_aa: CAWGVGGSSVYTF; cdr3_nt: TGTGCCTGGGGAGTCGGGGGGTCGTCCGTTTACACCTTC
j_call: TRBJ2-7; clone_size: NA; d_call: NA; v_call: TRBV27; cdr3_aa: CASSRDVGDYEQYF; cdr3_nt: TGTGCCAGCAGCCGAGACGTGGGGGACTACGAGCAGTACTTC
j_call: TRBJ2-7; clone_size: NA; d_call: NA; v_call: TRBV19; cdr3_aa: CASSTGAALSYEQYF; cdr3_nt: TGTGCCAGTAGTACAGGGGCAGCATTATCCTACGAGCAGTACTTC
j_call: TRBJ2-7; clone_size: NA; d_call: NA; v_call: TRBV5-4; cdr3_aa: CASSTDWSYEQYF; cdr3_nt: TGTGCCAGCAGCACCGACTGGTCCTACGAGCAGTACTTC
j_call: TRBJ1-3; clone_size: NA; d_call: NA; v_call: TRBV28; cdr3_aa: CASSLPPDRLLDAGNTIYF; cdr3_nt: TGTGCCAGCAGTTTACCCCCCGACAGGCTGCTTGATGCTGGAAACACCATATATTTT
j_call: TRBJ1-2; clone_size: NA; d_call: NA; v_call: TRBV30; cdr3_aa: CAWSLGVSNYGYTF; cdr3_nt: TGTGCCTGGAGCCTCGGGGTCTCTAACTATGGCTACACCTTC
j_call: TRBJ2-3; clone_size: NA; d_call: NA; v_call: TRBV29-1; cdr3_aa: CSAFEGLDTQYF; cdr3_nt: TGCAGCGCCTTTGAAGGGTTGGATACGCAGTATTTT
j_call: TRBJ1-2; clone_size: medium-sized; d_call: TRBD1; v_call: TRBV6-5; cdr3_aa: CASSNQGGGFFYTF; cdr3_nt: TGTGCCAGCAGTAACCAGGGGGGCGGCTTTTTCTACACCTTC
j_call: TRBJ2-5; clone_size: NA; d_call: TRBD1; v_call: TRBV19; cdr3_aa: CASSLPGQLQETQYF; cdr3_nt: TGTGCCAGTAGTCTACCGGGACAGCTACAAGAGACCCAGTACTTC
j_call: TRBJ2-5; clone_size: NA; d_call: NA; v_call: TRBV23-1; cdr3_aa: CASSQPWDLHQETQYF; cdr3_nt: TGCGCCAGCAGTCAGCCCTGGGACCTGCACCAAGAGACCCAGTACTTC
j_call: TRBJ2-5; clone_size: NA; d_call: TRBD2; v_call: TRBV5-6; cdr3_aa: CASSLVAGESETQYF; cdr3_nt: TGTGCCAGCAGCTTGGTAGCGGGAGAGTCGGAGACCCAGTACTTC
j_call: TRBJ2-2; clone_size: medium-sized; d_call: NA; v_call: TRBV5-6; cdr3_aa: CASSLRDSGYTGELFF; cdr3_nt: TGTGCCAGCAGCTTGCGCGACAGTGGCTACACCGGGGAGCTGTTTTTT
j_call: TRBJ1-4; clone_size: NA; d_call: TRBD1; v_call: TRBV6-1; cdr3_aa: CAILTGGDEKLFF; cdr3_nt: TGTGCCATATTGACAGGGGGAGATGAAAAACTGTTTTTT
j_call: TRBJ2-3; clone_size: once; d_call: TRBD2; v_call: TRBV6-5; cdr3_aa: CASSPSGGRGDTQYF; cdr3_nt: TGTGCCAGCAGTCCTAGCGGGGGGCGGGGAGATACGCAGTATTTT
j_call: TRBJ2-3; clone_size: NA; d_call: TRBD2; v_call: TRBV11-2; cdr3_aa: CASSLTLAGSTDTQYF; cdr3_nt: TGTGCCAGCAGCCTAACACTAGCGGGGAGCACAGATACGCAGTATTTT
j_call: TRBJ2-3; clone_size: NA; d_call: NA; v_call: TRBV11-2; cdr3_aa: CAQICRPKTDTSTDTQYF; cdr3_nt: TGTGCCCAAATATGCCGCCCCAAAACCGATACTAGCACAGATACGCAGTATTTT
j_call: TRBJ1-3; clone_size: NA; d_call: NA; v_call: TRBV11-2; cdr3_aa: CASSPGGQGSGNTIYF; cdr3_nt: TGTGCCAGCAGCCCGGGTGGGCAGGGATCAGGAAACACCATATATTTT
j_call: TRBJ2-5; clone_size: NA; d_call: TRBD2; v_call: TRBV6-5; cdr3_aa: CASSYSTSTKETQYF; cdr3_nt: TGTGCCAGCAGTTACTCGACTAGCACCAAAGAGACCCAGTACTTC
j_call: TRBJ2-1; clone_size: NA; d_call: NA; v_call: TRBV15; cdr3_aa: CATSRDSPRDISYNEQFF; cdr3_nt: TGTGCCACCAGCAGAGATAGTCCCCGGGACATCTCCTACAATGAGCAGTTCTTC
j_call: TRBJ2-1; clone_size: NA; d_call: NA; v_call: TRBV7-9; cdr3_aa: CASSFGFGRDNEQFF; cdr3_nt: TGTGCCAGCAGCTTCGGGTTTGGCAGGGACAATGAGCAGTTCTTC
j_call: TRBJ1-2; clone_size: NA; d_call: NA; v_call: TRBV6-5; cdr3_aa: CASSLGGGNGYTF; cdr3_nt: TGTGCCAGCAGCCTGGGGGGGGGAAATGGCTACACCTTC
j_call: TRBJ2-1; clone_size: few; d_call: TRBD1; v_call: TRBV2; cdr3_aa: CASSPPGTGLNEQFF; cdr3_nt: TGTGCCAGCAGTCCTCCCGGGACAGGGCTAAATGAGCAGTTCTTC
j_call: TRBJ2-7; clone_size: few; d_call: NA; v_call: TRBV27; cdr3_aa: CASATFTPRTVSYEQYF; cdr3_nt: TGTGCCAGCGCGACGTTTACACCTCGGACAGTCTCCTACGAGCAGTACTTC
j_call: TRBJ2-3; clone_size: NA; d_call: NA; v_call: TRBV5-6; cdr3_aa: CASSWTDTDTQYF; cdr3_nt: TGTGCCAGCAGCTGGACTGACACAGATACGCAGTATTTT
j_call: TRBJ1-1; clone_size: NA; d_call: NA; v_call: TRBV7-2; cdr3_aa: CASSPLGQLNTEAFF; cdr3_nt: TGTGCCAGCAGCCCGCTTGGACAGTTGAACACTGAAGCTTTCTTT
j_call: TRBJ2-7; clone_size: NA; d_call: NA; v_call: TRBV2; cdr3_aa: CASSESGPTYEQYF; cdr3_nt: TGTGCCAGCAGTGAAAGCGGGCCAACCTACGAGCAGTACTTC
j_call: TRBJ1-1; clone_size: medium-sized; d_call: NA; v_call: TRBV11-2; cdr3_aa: CASSLGFGGNEAFF; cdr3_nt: TGTGCCAGCAGCTTAGGTTTCGGAGGCAATGAAGCTTTCTTT
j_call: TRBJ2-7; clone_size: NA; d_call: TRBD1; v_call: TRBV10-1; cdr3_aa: CASSGPTLQGECGSYEQYF; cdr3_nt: TGCGCCAGCAGTGGCCCAACATTACAGGGGGAGTGCGGCTCCTACGAGCAGTACTTC
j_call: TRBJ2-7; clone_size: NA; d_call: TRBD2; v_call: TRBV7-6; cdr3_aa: CASIPTSGRGEQYF; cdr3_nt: TGTGCCAGCATCCCCACTAGCGGGAGAGGTGAGCAGTACTTC
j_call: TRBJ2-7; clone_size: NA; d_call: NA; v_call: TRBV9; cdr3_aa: CASSVGDTSRYEQYF; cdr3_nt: TGTGCCAGCAGCGTAGGGGACACCAGCAGATACGAGCAGTACTTC
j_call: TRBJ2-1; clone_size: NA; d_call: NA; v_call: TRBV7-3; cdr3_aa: CASSSNRDSYMNEQFF; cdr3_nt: TGTGCCAGCAGCTCGAACCGGGACTCCTATATGAATGAGCAGTTCTTC